This T cell receptor (beta chain) is drawn from a study of T-cell memory formation after mild COVID-19. Findings and limits, study-wide: Memory sampled before infection contained some responding clones, suggesting cross-reactive memory joined. Largely, contracting CD4+ clones fell within CM and EM, and contracting CD8+ clones within EMRA.

TCRalpha and TCRbeta libraries used 5'RACE with constant-segment primers and UMIs. TCRdb reprocessed the 5' RACE reads via MiXCR and lists one record per CDR3 protein. This sample has 250,000 or so distinct CDR3 sequences; about a sixth occur once, and the top ten carry under 25%. This clonotype was counted only a few times. Antigen specificity is unknown. CDR3 size: 17 residues. Germline CDR1 is MNHEY and CDR2 is SVGEGT. V was clipped by 7 bases and J by 2 bases; unmatched bases: 16. The clonotype comes from a man younger than 35 who had mild COVID-19 (a few samples of this study predate the infection). Cell type and time point are not known. J is TRBJ2-5 and V is TRBV6-2 or TRBV6-3; 7 positions agree with TRBD1. The sample consisted of PBMCs or a T cell subset sorted from them (not recorded which). Written as DNA, the CDR3 is TGTGCCAGCACCCCTCGGCGGACGGCAGGGGGACAAGAGACCCAGTACTTC. Its translation: CASTPRRTAGGQETQYF.